This TCR beta chain was obtained from a study of T cells in narcolepsy. Study background: Healthy controls were enrolled alongside patients with narcolepsy type 1 or type 2. Study-wide results and limits: Autoreactive HCRT-specific and TRIB2-specific clonotypes were marked in same-patient CSF-versus-blood CD4+ comparisons.

This CDR3 spans 16 amino acids. In the case of this clone: Its antigen is not known.

Data came from immunoSEQ multiplex PCR; TCRdb stores just in-frame clones and leaves some out. The table has 30,000 to 45,000 clones, about 85% seen once; the top ten hold roughly 1.6%. The clonotype was recovered from a human donor with narcolepsy. Sequencing was performed on CD45RA- memory CD4+ T cells from PBMCs. The gene calls are TRBV21-1 and TRBJ2-7. TRBV21-1 is listed as a pseudogene. The CDR3: CASSKGGAGTAHEQYF. CDR3 nucleotides: TGTGCCAGCAGCAAAGGGGGGGCGGGGACGGCCCACGAGCAGTACTTC.